The entry below describes one T cell receptor beta chain. Its binding antigen is unknown. The record has no base qualities; no much larger clone is one base away. For TCR Vbeta sequencing, memory CD4+ T cells were sorted ex vivo from the peripheral blood of both healthy controls and narcolepsy patients. The sample is drawn from a study of T cells in narcolepsy (dated by TCRdb to the late 2010s). As for the study more broadly: The study enrolled patients with narcolepsy type 1 or type 2 (NT1, NT2) together with healthy control donors. To look for autoreactive T cells in narcolepsy patients that target self-antigens of hypocretin neurons (hypocretin, TRIB2), the study used TCR Vbeta sequencing to follow clonotypes in blood and CSF. Overall study outcomes, separate from this receptor: HCRT-specific and TRIB2-specific autoreactive clonotypes were highlighted in plots that compared CD4+ T cell clonotypes in CSF versus blood from the same patient. Numbers of sequenced blood memory CD4+ clonotypes were comparable, with averages of about 39,494 in patients and fewer than 35,000 in controls. No sequences matching autoreactive T cell clones were contained in some blood memory CD4+ repertoires from patients and controls. According to the report, autoreactive clonotypes were detected serially in the blood of the same patients and of different patients, but not in healthy controls.

The library was obtained by the immunoSEQ multiplex PCR assay. TCRdb took this table from immuneACCESS and kept in-frame rearrangements with V and J called. Such tables lack part of the clones; where checked against another copy, unresolved V genes explain under half of the gap, and the rest is unexplained. This sample is represented by 25,000 to 30,000 clones; roughly four fifths of them were singletons. In total, the top ten clones hold over 0.9% of the sample. V loses 6 bases of germline sequence and J loses 2 bases, and the interval between the two ends is 10 bases. As encoded in the germline V gene, CDR1 is MDHEN while CDR2 is SYDVKM. The cysteine opens and the phenylalanine closes a CDR3 of 14 amino acids. Only CDR3 DNA is held: 42 bases, read in frame from base 1.

The clonotype originates from a human donor with narcolepsy. Sequences were obtained from CD45RA- memory CD4+ T cells from PBMCs. The cell subset or site label of this sample denotes: memory T cells sorted ex vivo from peripheral blood. Recombination linked TRBV28 to TRBJ1-4; possibly the D gene is TRBD1, per 6 matching bases. For the CDR3, the sequence is CASSYRVTNEKLFF. The DNA reads as follows: TGTGCCAGCAGCTACAGGGTGACTAATGAAAAACTGTTTTTT.